Listed below are T cell receptor beta chains from one sample, sequenced in a study of shared clonotypes between healthy human individuals. Libraries were prepared by immunoSEQ multiplex PCR; TCRdb keeps only in-frame clonotypes and omits some of them. Of 2 million to 2.5 million clones listed, roughly 96% were seen once; the top ten hold 0.1% to 0.15%. The specimen sequenced was naive CD4+ T cells sorted from blood. All receptors come from a man aged 18 to 29 in good health. Both conserved end residues are part of each CDR3. A D gene is named only where the DNA matches it firmly. Size is omitted from some rows. Given values are once, few, many or a class for expanded clones.

v_call: TRBV10-3
d_call: .
clone_size: few
j_call: TRBJ1-2
cdr3_aa: CAISDYREHYGYTF
cdr3_nt: TGTGCCATCAGTGACTACAGGGAACACTATGGCTACACCTTC

v_call: TRBV30
d_call: .
clone_size: .
j_call: TRBJ2-2
cdr3_aa: CAWSGQGGSTGELFF
cdr3_nt: TGTGCCTGGAGTGGGCAGGGGGGTAGCACCGGGGAGCTGTTTTTT

v_call: TRBV19
d_call: .
clone_size: .
j_call: TRBJ2-7
cdr3_aa: CASSPRDRVYEQYF
cdr3_nt: TGTGCCAGTAGTCCACGGGACCGAGTATACGAGCAGTACTTC

v_call: TRBV29-1
d_call: TRBD1
clone_size: .
j_call: TRBJ2-3
cdr3_aa: CSVRAGTGRSDTQYF
cdr3_nt: TGCAGCGTTCGAGCCGGGACAGGGCGTTCAGATACGCAGTATTTT

v_call: TRBV5-4
d_call: TRBD2
clone_size: .
j_call: TRBJ2-1
cdr3_aa: CASSLGVVAGGPNEQFF
cdr3_nt: TGTGCCAGCAGCTTGGGGGTCGTGGCGGGGGGCCCCAATGAGCAGTTCTTC

v_call: TRBV4-2
d_call: TRBD1
clone_size: .
j_call: TRBJ1-3
cdr3_aa: CASSQVGQPLSGNTIYF
cdr3_nt: TGTGCCAGCAGCCAGGTGGGACAGCCTCTCTCTGGAAACACCATATATTTT

v_call: TRBV29-1
d_call: TRBD2
clone_size: .
j_call: TRBJ2-1
cdr3_aa: CSVEPRLAGDSGSEQFF
cdr3_nt: TGCAGCGTCGAACCCCGACTAGCGGGAGACTCAGGGTCTGAGCAGTTCTTC

v_call: TRBV19
d_call: .
clone_size: .
j_call: TRBJ1-6
cdr3_aa: CASSIQVRNSPLHF
cdr3_nt: TGTGCCAGTAGTATTCAGGTTAGGAATTCACCCCTCCACTTT

v_call: TRBV4-1
d_call: .
clone_size: .
j_call: TRBJ1-4
cdr3_aa: CASSQDHSRDLEKLFF
cdr3_nt: TGCGCCAGCAGCCAAGATCACTCCAGGGATTTGGAAAAACTGTTTTTT

v_call: TRBV7-9
d_call: TRBD2
clone_size: .
j_call: TRBJ2-7
cdr3_aa: CASSPVAGGPIAEQYF
cdr3_nt: TGTGCCAGCAGCCCAGTAGCGGGAGGGCCGATTGCCGAGCAGTACTTC

v_call: TRBV7-8
d_call: TRBD1
clone_size: .
j_call: TRBJ1-6
cdr3_aa: CASSSQPDRGGSPLHF
cdr3_nt: TGTGCCAGCAGCTCCCAGCCGGACAGGGGAGGGTCACCCCTCCACTTT

v_call: TRBV7-2
d_call: .
clone_size: .
j_call: TRBJ1-2
cdr3_aa: CASSFQGGGYTF
cdr3_nt: TGTGCCAGCAGCTTCCAGGGCGGTGGCTACACCTTC

v_call: TRBV6-5
d_call: .
clone_size: .
j_call: TRBJ2-5
cdr3_aa: CASSRTEQETQYF
cdr3_nt: TGTGCCAGCAGTCGGACAGAACAAGAGACCCAGTACTTC

v_call: TRBV4-1
d_call: .
clone_size: .
j_call: TRBJ1-1
cdr3_aa: CASSRPTMNTEAFF
cdr3_nt: TGCGCCAGCAGCCGACCTACGATGAACACTGAAGCTTTCTTT

v_call: TRBV7-2
d_call: .
clone_size: .
j_call: TRBJ1-5
cdr3_aa: CASSLAIGNQPQHF
cdr3_nt: TGTGCCAGCAGCTTAGCGATCGGGAATCAGCCCCAGCATTTT

v_call: TRBV27
d_call: .
clone_size: .
j_call: TRBJ1-1
cdr3_aa: CASSLYYGWNTEAFF
cdr3_nt: TGTGCCAGCAGTTTATACTACGGGTGGAACACTGAAGCTTTCTTT

v_call: TRBV5-4
d_call: TRBD1
clone_size: once
j_call: TRBJ1-1
cdr3_aa: CASSLTGTDEAFF
cdr3_nt: TGTGCCAGCAGCTTGACCGGGACAGATGAAGCTTTCTTT

v_call: TRBV5-1
d_call: .
clone_size: .
j_call: TRBJ1-5
cdr3_aa: CASAEKGAEHQPQHF
cdr3_nt: TGCGCCAGCGCCGAGAAAGGGGCGGAACATCAGCCCCAGCATTTT

v_call: TRBV7-2
d_call: TRBD2
clone_size: .
j_call: TRBJ2-4
cdr3_aa: CASSDSGRAIKNIQYF
cdr3_nt: TGTGCCAGCAGCGATAGCGGGAGGGCCATCAAAAACATTCAGTACTTC

v_call: TRBV28
d_call: .
clone_size: .
j_call: TRBJ1-1
cdr3_aa: CASSLGGGANTEAFF
cdr3_nt: TGTGCCAGCAGTTTGGGAGGAGGGGCGAACACTGAAGCTTTCTTT

v_call: TRBV6-5
d_call: .
clone_size: .
j_call: TRBJ1-4
cdr3_aa: CASKKPGGQNEKLFF
cdr3_nt: TGTGCCAGCAAAAAACCAGGAGGCCAAAATGAAAAACTGTTTTTT

v_call: TRBV7-8
d_call: .
clone_size: once
j_call: TRBJ1-3
cdr3_aa: CASSLRVHSGNTIYF
cdr3_nt: TGTGCCAGCAGCTTAAGGGTTCACTCTGGAAACACCATATATTTT

v_call: TRBV21-1
d_call: .
clone_size: .
j_call: TRBJ2-4
cdr3_aa: CASPPAREIAKNIQYF
cdr3_nt: TGTGCCAGTCCGCCCGCTAGGGAGATAGCCAAAAACATTCAGTACTTC

v_call: TRBV7-2
d_call: .
clone_size: .
j_call: TRBJ1-1
cdr3_aa: CASSLEGQGNTEAFF
cdr3_nt: TGTGCCAGCAGCTTAGAGGGGCAGGGAAACACTGAAGCTTTCTTT

v_call: TRBV19
d_call: TRBD1
clone_size: .
j_call: TRBJ1-5
cdr3_aa: CASSSGTGPPAQHF
cdr3_nt: TGTGCCAGTAGTTCGGGGACAGGACCACCAGCCCAGCATTTT

v_call: TRBV6-1
d_call: .
clone_size: .
j_call: TRBJ2-7
cdr3_aa: CASSEARVSSYEQYF
cdr3_nt: TGTGCCAGCAGTGAAGCTCGGGTCAGCTCCTACGAGCAGTACTTC

v_call: TRBV7-6
d_call: .
clone_size: .
j_call: TRBJ1-1
cdr3_aa: CASSLGENTEAFF
cdr3_nt: TGTGCCAGCAGCTTAGGGGAAAACACTGAAGCTTTCTTT

v_call: TRBV7-9
d_call: .
clone_size: .
j_call: TRBJ2-7
cdr3_aa: CASSLGIGGREQYF
cdr3_nt: TGTGCCAGCAGCTTAGGGATAGGGGGGCGCGAGCAGTACTTC

v_call: TRBV19
d_call: .
clone_size: .
j_call: TRBJ2-3
cdr3_aa: CASSIGRDTQYF
cdr3_nt: TGTGCCAGTAGTATAGGACGGGATACGCAGTATTTT

v_call: TRBV10-3
d_call: TRBD1
clone_size: .
j_call: TRBJ2-5
cdr3_aa: CAISERGQTHQETQYF
cdr3_nt: TGTGCCATCAGTGAGAGGGGACAGACCCACCAAGAGACCCAGTACTTC

v_call: TRBV5-4
d_call: .
clone_size: .
j_call: TRBJ1-2
cdr3_aa: CASSTGTVDRGYTF
cdr3_nt: TGTGCCAGCAGCACAGGGACTGTAGATCGCGGCTACACCTTC